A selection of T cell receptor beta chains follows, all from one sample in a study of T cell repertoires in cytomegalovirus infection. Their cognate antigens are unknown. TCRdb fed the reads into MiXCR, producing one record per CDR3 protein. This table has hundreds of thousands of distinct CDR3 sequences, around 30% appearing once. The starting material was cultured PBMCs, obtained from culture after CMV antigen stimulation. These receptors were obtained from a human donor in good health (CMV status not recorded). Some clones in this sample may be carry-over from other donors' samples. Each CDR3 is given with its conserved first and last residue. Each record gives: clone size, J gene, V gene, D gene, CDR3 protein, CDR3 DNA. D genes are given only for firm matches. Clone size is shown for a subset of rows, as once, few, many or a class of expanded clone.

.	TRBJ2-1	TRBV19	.	CASSGASYDEQFF	TGTGCCAGTAGTGGGGCTAGCTACGATGAGCAGTTCTTC
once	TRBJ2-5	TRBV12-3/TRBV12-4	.	CASSFLTRAETQYF	TGTGCCAGCAGTTTTCTGACCAGGGCAGAGACCCAGTACTTC
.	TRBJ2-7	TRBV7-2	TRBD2	CASSFGAQTSSSEQYF	TGTGCCAGCAGCTTCGGTGCCCAGACTAGCTCCTCCGAGCAGTACTTC
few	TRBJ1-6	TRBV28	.	CATGSSYNSPLHF	TGTGCCACAGGGAGCTCCTATAATTCACCCCTCCACTTT
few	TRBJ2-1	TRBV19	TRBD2	CASSRQGGTSYNEQFF	TGTGCCAGTAGTAGGCAAGGGGGGACTAGTTACAATGAGCAGTTCTTC
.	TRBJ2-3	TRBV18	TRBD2	CASSSLAGQDTQYF	TGTGCCAGCTCATCACTAGCGGGGCAGGATACGCAGTATTTT
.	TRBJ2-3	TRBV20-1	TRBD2	CSASRLAGVSTDTQYF	TGCAGTGCTTCGCGACTAGCGGGAGTCTCAACAGATACGCAGTATTTT
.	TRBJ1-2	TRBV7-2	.	CASSVRAGHGYTF	TGTGCCAGCAGCGTTAGGGCAGGGCACGGCTACACCTTC
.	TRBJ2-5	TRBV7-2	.	CASSPDSERETQYF	TGTGCCAGCAGCCCGGACTCGGAACGGGAGACCCAGTACTTC
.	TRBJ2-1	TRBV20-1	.	CSARDALAEQFF	TGCAGTGCTAGAGATGCGCTAGCAGAGCAGTTCTTC
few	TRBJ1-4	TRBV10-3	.	CAIGAGGAGNEKLFF	TGTGCCATCGGAGCGGGGGGGGCCGGTAATGAAAAACTGTTTTTT
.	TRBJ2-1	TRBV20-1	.	CSARPPYGTGEQFF	TGCAGTGCTAGGCCACCCTACGGTACGGGTGAGCAGTTCTTC
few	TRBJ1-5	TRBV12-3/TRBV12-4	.	CASSPGAYPGSNQPQHF	TGTGCCAGCAGCCCAGGAGCCTACCCGGGGAGCAATCAGCCCCAGCATTTT
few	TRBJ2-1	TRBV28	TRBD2	CASRIRAGVNNEQFF	TGTGCCAGCAGGATCCGAGCGGGGGTTAACAATGAGCAGTTCTTC
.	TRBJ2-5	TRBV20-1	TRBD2	CSAPVRGTSRETQYF	TGCAGTGCCCCCGTCCGGGGGACTAGCCGCGAGACCCAGTACTTC
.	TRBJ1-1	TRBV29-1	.	CSVEFRQGNTEAFF	TGCAGCGTTGAGTTTCGGCAGGGGAACACTGAAGCTTTCTTT
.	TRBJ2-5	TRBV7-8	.	CASSLRPPDFAQETQYF	TGTGCCAGCAGCTTACGACCGCCGGACTTCGCCCAAGAGACCCAGTACTTC
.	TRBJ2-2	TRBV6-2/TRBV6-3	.	CASRGWFTGELFF	TGTGCCAGCAGGGGGTGGTTCACCGGGGAGCTGTTTTTT
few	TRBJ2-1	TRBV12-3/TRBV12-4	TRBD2	CASSTDWGGDGEQFF	TGTGCCAGCAGTACAGATTGGGGGGGGGATGGTGAGCAGTTCTTC
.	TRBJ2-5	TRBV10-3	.	CAISEFWRSGQETQYF	TGTGCCATCAGTGAGTTCTGGAGGTCGGGGCAAGAGACCCAGTACTTC
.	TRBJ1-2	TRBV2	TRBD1	CASSERMGTGAAGYTF	TGTGCCAGCAGTGAAAGAATGGGGACAGGGGCCGCCGGCTACACCTTC
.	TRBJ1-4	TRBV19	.	CAIRSPGGEKLFF	TGTGCCATACGGAGTCCCGGCGGTGAAAAACTGTTTTTT
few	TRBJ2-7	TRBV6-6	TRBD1	CASRGQGPSYEQYF	TGTGCCAGCAGGGGACAGGGGCCCTCCTACGAGCAGTACTTC
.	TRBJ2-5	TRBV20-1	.	CSATSVRETQYF	TGCAGTGCCACTTCCGTCCGGGAGACCCAGTACTTC
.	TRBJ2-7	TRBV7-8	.	CASSLAGGYYEQYF	TGTGCCAGCAGCTTAGCGGGGGGATACTACGAGCAGTACTTC
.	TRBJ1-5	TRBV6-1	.	CASSEFVWAEGQPQHF	TGTGCCAGCAGTGAATTCGTCTGGGCGGAGGGTCAGCCCCAGCATTTT
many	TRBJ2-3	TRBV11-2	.	CASSFSSVLDTQYF	TGTGCCAGCAGCTTCAGTAGCGTTTTAGATACGCAGTATTTT
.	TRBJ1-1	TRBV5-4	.	CASSTRTDEQTEAFF	TGTGCCAGCAGCACCCGGACGGACGAACAGACTGAAGCTTTCTTT
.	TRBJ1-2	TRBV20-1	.	CSAPPTSLGGYTF	TGCAGTGCTCCGCCGACATCCCTGGGTGGCTACACCTTC
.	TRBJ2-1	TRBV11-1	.	CASSLGTIITYNEQFF	TGTGCCAGCAGCTTAGGGACCATAATAACCTACAATGAGCAGTTCTTC
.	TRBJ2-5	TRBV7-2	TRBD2	CASSLRPSSGETQYF	TGTGCCAGTAGCCTTAGGCCGTCTAGCGGCGAGACCCAGTACTTC
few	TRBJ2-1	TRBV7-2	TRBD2	CASSLSGLPNNEQFF	TGTGCCAGCAGCTTGTCGGGACTACCCAACAATGAGCAGTTCTTC
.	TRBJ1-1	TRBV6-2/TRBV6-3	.	CASSYVIQRTEAFF	TGTGCCAGCAGTTACGTGATCCAGAGAACTGAAGCTTTCTTT
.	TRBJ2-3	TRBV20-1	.	CSARDWGDTQYF	TGCAGTGCTAGAGATTGGGGGGATACGCAGTATTTT
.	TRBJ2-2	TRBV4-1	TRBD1	CASSQGGGRQGPNTGELFF	TGCGCCAGCAGCCAAGGAGGAGGTAGACAGGGCCCTAACACCGGGGAGCTGTTTTTT
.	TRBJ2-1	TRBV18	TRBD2	CASSVLAGVPLNEQFF	TGTGCCAGCTCAGTCCTAGCGGGAGTCCCCCTCAATGAGCAGTTCTTC
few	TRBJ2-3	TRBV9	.	CASSPWGGRADTQYF	TGTGCCAGCAGCCCCTGGGGGGGGCGGGCAGATACGCAGTATTTT
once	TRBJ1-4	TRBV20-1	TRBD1	CSARDAMRGRDEKLFF	TGCAGTGCTAGAGATGCTATGAGGGGGCGGGATGAAAAACTGTTTTTT
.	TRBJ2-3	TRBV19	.	CASAPRGASDTQYF	TGTGCCAGTGCCCCCCGGGGCGCGTCAGATACGCAGTATTTT
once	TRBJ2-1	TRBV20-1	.	CSARPPGLRGYEQFF	TGCAGTGCTAGACCCCCGGGACTGAGAGGGTATGAGCAGTTCTTC
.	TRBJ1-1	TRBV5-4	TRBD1	CASSRMTGEKTEAFF	TGTGCCAGCAGCCGTATGACAGGGGAGAAGACTGAAGCTTTCTTT
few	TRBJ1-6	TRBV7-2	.	CASSPRGFGNINSPLHF	TGTGCCAGCAGCCCTCGAGGGTTTGGGAACATAAATTCACCCCTCCACTTT
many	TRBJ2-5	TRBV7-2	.	CASSLAAGETQYF	TGTGCCAGCAGCTTAGCCGCGGGGGAGACCCAGTACTTC